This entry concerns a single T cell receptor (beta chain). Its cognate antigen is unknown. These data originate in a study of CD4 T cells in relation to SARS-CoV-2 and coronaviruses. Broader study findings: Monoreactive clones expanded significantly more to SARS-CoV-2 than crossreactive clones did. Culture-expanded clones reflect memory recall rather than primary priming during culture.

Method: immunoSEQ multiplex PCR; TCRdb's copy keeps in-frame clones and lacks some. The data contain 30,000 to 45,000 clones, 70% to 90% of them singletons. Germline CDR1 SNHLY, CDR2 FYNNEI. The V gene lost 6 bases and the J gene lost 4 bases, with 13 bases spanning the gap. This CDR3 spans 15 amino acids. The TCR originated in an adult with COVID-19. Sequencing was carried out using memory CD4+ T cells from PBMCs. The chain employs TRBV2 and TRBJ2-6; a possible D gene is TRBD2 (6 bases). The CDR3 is CASRRGAGGANVLTF. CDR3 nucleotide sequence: TGTGCCAGCAGGAGAGGGGCGGGAGGGGCCAACGTCCTGACTTTC.